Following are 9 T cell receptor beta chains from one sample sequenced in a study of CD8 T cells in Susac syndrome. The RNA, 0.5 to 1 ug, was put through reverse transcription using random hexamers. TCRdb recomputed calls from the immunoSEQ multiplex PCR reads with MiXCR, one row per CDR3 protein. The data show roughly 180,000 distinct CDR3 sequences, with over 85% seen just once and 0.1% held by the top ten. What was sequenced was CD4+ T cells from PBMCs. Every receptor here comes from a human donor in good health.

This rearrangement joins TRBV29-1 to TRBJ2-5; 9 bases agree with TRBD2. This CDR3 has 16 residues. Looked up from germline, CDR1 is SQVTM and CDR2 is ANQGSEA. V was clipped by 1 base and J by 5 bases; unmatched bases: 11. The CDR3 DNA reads TGCAGCGTTGAAGCGACCCCGGGACTAGCAAAGGAGACCCAGTACTTC. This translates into CSVEATPGLAKETQYF. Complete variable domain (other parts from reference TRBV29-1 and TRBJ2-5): SAVISQKPSRDICQRGTSLTIQCQVDSQVTMMFWYRQQPGQSLTLIATANQGSEATYESGFVIDKFPISRPNLTFSTLTVSNMSPEDSSIYLCSVEATPGLAKETQYFGPGTRLLVL.

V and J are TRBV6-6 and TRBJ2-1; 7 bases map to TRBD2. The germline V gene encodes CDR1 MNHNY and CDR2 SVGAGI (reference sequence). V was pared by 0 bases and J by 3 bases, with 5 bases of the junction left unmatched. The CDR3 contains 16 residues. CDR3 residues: CASSYSGGGVYNEQFF. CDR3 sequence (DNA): TGTGCCAGCAGTTACTCGGGGGGAGGGGTCTACAATGAGCAGTTCTTC.

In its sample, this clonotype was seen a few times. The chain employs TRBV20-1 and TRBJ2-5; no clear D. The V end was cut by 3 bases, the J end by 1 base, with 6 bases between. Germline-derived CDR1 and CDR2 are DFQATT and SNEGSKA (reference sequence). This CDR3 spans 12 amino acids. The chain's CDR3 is CSASGSQETQYF. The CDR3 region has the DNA TGCAGTGCTAGCGGGTCCCAAGAGACCCAGTACTTC.

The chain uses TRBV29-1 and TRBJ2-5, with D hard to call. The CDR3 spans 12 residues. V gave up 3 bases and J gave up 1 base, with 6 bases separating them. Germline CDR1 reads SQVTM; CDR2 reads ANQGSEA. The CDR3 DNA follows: TGCAGCGTTGACCTCCTCCAAGAGACCCAGTACTTC. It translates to CSVDLLQETQYF.

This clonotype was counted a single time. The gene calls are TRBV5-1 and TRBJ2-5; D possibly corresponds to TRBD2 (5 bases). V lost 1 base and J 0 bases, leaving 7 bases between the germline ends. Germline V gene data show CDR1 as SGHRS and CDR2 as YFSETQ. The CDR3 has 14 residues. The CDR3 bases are TGCGCCAGCAGCTTGTGGCGGGACCAAGAGACCCAGTACTTC. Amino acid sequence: CASSLWRDQETQYF.

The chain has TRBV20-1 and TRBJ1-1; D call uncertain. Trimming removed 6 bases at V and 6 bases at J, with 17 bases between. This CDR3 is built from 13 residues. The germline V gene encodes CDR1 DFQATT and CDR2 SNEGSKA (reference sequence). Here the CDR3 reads CSALRTAGSEAFF. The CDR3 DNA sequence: TGCAGTGCCCTCCGTACAGCCGGCTCTGAAGCTTTCTTT.

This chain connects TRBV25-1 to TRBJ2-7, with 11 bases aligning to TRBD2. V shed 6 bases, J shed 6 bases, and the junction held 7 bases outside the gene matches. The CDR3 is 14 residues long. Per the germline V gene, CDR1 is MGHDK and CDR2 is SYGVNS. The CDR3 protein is CASSLAGGYGEQYF. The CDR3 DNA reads TGTGCCAGCAGCCTAGCGGGAGGATATGGCGAGCAGTACTTC.

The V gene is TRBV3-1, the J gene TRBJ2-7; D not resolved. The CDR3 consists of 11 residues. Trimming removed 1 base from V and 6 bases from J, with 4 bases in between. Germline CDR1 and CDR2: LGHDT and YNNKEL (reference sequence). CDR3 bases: TGTGCCAGCAGCCAAGTAGGCGAGCAGTACTTC. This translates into CASSQVGEQYF.

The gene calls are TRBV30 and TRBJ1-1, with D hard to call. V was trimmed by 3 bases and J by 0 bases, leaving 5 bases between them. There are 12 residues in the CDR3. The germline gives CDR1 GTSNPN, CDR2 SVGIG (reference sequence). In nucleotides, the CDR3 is TGTGCCTGGAGACAGCTGAACACTGAAGCTTTCTTT. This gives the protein CAWRQLNTEAFF. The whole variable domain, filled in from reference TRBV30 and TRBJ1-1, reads SQTIHQWPATLVQPVGSPLSLECTVEGTSNPNLYWYRQAAGRGLQLLFYSVGIGQISSEVPQNLSASRPQDRQFILSSKKLLLSDSGFYLCAWRQLNTEAFFGQGTRLTVV.